These 17 T cell receptor beta chains share one sample of origin, sequenced in a study of blood T cell repertoires in COVID-19 (dated by TCRdb to the early 2020s). Library construction relied on the immunoSEQ multiplex PCR assay. This is the immuneACCESS table as TCRdb keeps it, with only in-frame sequences that have V and J called. A part of the clones is gone; compared with another copy, unresolved V genes explain less than half, and the rest is unexplained. This sample has around 170,000 clones in its table, and around 84% of those were observed once. The top ten hold approximately 15% of the sample. Source material: peripheral blood. These receptors originate from a man aged 30 to 39 with active or convalescent COVID-19.

This chain links TRBV9 with TRBJ2-5; 11 nucleotides match TRBD2. V dropped 3 bases and J dropped 4; count of bases not matched to a gene: 5. The CDR3 is 15 amino acids. Germline V gene sequence: CDR1 SGDLS, CDR2 YYNGEE. CDR3 region: CASSEGGLAGETQYF. The CDR3 DNA sequence: TGTGCCAGCAGCGAAGGCGGACTAGCGGGAGAGACCCAGTACTTC.

This clone came up a few times. This chain links TRBV4-1 with TRBJ1-1, with D possibly TRBD1 on 5 matching bases. Looked up from germline, CDR1 is MGHRA and CDR2 is YSYEKL. Trimming removed 0 bases from V and 3 bases from J, with 17 bases in between. CDR3 size: 17 residues. The CDR3 protein is CASSQEYGTLMDTEAFF. The CDR3 bases are TGCGCCAGCAGCCAAGAATATGGGACTCTGATGGACACTGAAGCTTTCTTT.

The chain carries TRBV9 and TRBJ1-1, with 7 bases matching TRBD1. Looked up from germline, CDR1 is SGDLS and CDR2 is YYNGEE. The CDR3 contains 15 residues. The junction had 3 bases not matched to a gene; V was cut back by 0 bases and J by 1 base. The CDR3 bases are TGTGCCAGCAGCGTAGGGACAGGAGGGAACACTGAAGCTTTCTTT. The encoded protein is CASSVGTGGNTEAFF.

The chain uses TRBV7-9 and TRBJ2-7; TRBD1 agrees at 7 bases. From germline, CDR1 is SEHNR and CDR2 FQNEAQ (reference sequence). This CDR3 contains 15 residues. V was clipped by 5 bases and J by 0 bases; unmatched bases: 7. The CDR3 DNA follows: TGTGCCAGCAGCCTACAGGGGAGTTCCTCCTACGAGCAGTACGTC. This sequence encodes CASSLQGSSSYEQYV.

The rearrangement links TRBV11-2 to TRBJ2-7; D is uncertain. Trimming stripped 3 bases from V and 3 bases from J, with 12 bases between. Germline V gene data show CDR1 as SGHAT and CDR2 as FQNNGV. The CDR3 sequence is 14 residues long. CDR3 sequence: CASSFLSSVYEQYF. The CDR3 DNA reads as TGTGCCAGCAGCTTCCTCTCTAGTGTCTACGAGCAGTACTTC. Based on the CDR3 plus reference TRBV11-2 and TRBJ2-7, the full variable domain is EAGVAQSPRYKIIEKRQSVAFWCNPISGHATLYWYQQILGQGPKLLIQFQNNGVVDDSQLPKDRFSAERLKGVDSTLKIQPAKLEDSAVYLCASSFLSSVYEQYFGPGTRLTVT.

V usage is TRBV2 and J usage is TRBJ2-1; 7 bases fit TRBD1. Germline V gene sequence: CDR1 SNHLY, CDR2 FYNNEI. Trimming removed 6 bases from V and 13 bases from J; junction bases left unmatched: 9. This CDR3 contains 12 residues. The CDR3 loop is CASRQGVGNQFF. CDR3 DNA: TGTGCCAGCAGGCAGGGGGTCGGTAATCAGTTCTTC.

This chain connects TRBV10-2 to TRBJ1-3; no clear D gene. V was clipped by 2 bases and J by 0 bases, with 14 bases between them. CDR1 and CDR2 (germline): WSHSY, SAAADI. This CDR3 contains 17 residues. CDR3 bases: TGCGCCAGCAGTGAGCGCTACTCGGGGAGCTCTGGAAACACCATATATTTT. It is translated as CASSERYSGSSGNTIYF.

V usage is TRBV6-5 and J usage is TRBJ1-2; D perhaps matches TRBD1 (6 bases). This CDR3 has 15 amino acids. V shed 7 bases and J shed 4 bases, with 19 bases lying between them. CDR1 is MNHEY and CDR2 is SVGAGI in the germline V gene. The CDR3 nucleotides read TGTGCCAGCATCGAAAAACCGGGACACCTCTATGGCTACACCTTC. The encoded protein is CASIEKPGHLYGYTF.

This clone was seen a handful of times. V gene TRBV7-9 combines with J gene TRBJ2-5, with 7 bases lining up with TRBD1. CDR3 size: 13 residues. Germline V gene lookup returns CDR1 SEHNR and CDR2 FQNEAQ (reference sequence). Losses at the gene ends were 5 bases for V and 5 bases for J; bases not matched to a gene: 5. The CDR3 region has the DNA TGTGCCAGCAGCCAACCGACAGGGGAGACCCAGTACTTC. This translates into CASSQPTGETQYF.

To note about this clone: Other DNA sequences in this specimen translate into the identical CDR3. V and J are TRBV9 and TRBJ1-1; no definite D call. The germline V and J ends were trimmed by 0 bases and 1 base, with 4 bases remaining between them. Germline lookup yields CDR1 SGDLS and CDR2 YYNGEE. The CDR3 sequence is 13 residues long. The CDR3 protein is CASSVAGNTEAFF. DNA for the CDR3: TGTGCCAGCAGCGTAGCAGGGAACACTGAAGCTTTCTTT.

The rearrangement uses TRBV27 and TRBJ2-7; 10 positions agree with TRBD1. From germline, CDR1 is MNHEY and CDR2 SMNVEV (reference sequence). V shed 4 bases and J 1 base; nucleotides not matched to a gene: 1. The CDR3 consists of 14 residues. The CDR3 loop is CASSWTGGSYEQYV. CDR3 DNA: TGTGCCAGCAGTTGGACAGGGGGGTCCTACGAGCAGTACGTC.

The chain couples TRBV2 to TRBJ1-5; D perhaps matches TRBD1 (5 bases). The CDR3 covers 14 residues. Trimming took 6 bases from V and 3 from J, leaving 12 bases between them. CDR1 SNHLY and CDR2 FYNNEI come from the germline V gene. The DNA of the CDR3 is TGTGCCAGCAGGGGGCGATTAGACAATCAGCCCCAGCATTTT. It encodes CASRGRLDNQPQHF.

This chain links TRBV6-1 with TRBJ2-3; 9 nucleotides line up with TRBD2. Trimming removed 2 bases from V and 2 bases from J; junction bases left unmatched: 2. Looked up from germline, CDR1 is MNHNS and CDR2 is SASEGT. There are 15 residues in the CDR3. The CDR3 region is CASSELAGHTDTQYF. The CDR3 coding sequence is TGTGCCAGCAGTGAACTAGCGGGGCACACAGATACGCAGTATTTT.

This clone was detected only once. The chain couples TRBV7-6 to TRBJ2-1; D might be TRBD2 (5 bases). This CDR3 region has 15 residues. V was clipped by 1 base and J by 5 bases, with 12 bases between them. Germline V gene data show CDR1 as SGHVS and CDR2 as FNYEAQ. Written as DNA, the CDR3 is TGTGCCAGCAGCTTAGGAGGGTTAGCACACAATGAGCAGTTCTTC. It encodes CASSLGGLAHNEQFF. Using reference TRBV7-6 and TRBJ2-1 for the parts outside the CDR3, the full variable domain is GAGVSQSPRYKVTKRGQDVALRCDPISGHVSLYWYRQALGQGPEFLTYFNYEAQQDKSGLPNDRFSAERPEGSISTLTIQRTEQRDSAMYRCASSLGGLAHNEQFFGPGTRLTVL.

The chain carries TRBV5-1 and TRBJ2-1; 11 bases agree with TRBD2. The germline CDR1 and CDR2 sequences are SGHRS and YFSETQ. The ends lost 5 bases at V and 4 bases at J; junction bases unmatched: 5. The CDR3 covers 15 residues. CDR3 loop: CASSYGLAGYNEQFF. CDR3 coding DNA: TGCGCCAGCAGTTACGGACTAGCGGGTTACAATGAGCAGTTCTTC.

The chain combines TRBV12-3 or TRBV12-4 with TRBJ1-5; weak D call: TRBD1 (5 bases). This CDR3 is 13 amino acids long. V was trimmed by 0 bases and J by 11 bases, leaving 11 bases between them. The CDR3 reads CASSLAEGATQHF. CDR3 nucleotide sequence: TGTGCCAGCAGTTTAGCGGAAGGGGCAACCCAGCATTTT.

The chain links TRBV25-1 to TRBJ1-1; D gene uncertain. This CDR3 contains 14 residues. From germline, CDR1 is MGHDK and CDR2 SYGVNS. V was shortened by 6 bases and J by 1 base, with 12 bases between the two germline ends. The CDR3 DNA reads TGTGCCAGCAGCCCTAGCCTGGGGAACACTGAAGCTTTCTTT. It encodes CASSPSLGNTEAFF. The full variable domain, its missing parts supplied by reference TRBV25-1 and TRBJ1-1, is EADIYQTPRYLVIGTGKKITLECSQTMGHDKMYWYQQDPGMELHLIHYSYGVNSTEKGDLSSESTVSRIRTEHFPLTLESARPSHTSQYLCASSPSLGNTEAFFGQGTRLTVV.